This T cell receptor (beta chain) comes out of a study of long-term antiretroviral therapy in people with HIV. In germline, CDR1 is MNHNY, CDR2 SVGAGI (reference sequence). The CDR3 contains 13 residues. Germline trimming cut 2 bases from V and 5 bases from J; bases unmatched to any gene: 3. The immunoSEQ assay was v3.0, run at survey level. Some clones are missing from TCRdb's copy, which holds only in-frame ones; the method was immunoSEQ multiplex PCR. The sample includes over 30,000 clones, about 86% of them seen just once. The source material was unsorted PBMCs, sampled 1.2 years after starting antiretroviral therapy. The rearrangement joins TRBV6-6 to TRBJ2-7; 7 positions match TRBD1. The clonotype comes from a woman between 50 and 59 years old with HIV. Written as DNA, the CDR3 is TGTGCCAGCAGTTACGCCAGGGGGAACGAGCAGTACTTC. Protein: CASSYARGNEQYF.